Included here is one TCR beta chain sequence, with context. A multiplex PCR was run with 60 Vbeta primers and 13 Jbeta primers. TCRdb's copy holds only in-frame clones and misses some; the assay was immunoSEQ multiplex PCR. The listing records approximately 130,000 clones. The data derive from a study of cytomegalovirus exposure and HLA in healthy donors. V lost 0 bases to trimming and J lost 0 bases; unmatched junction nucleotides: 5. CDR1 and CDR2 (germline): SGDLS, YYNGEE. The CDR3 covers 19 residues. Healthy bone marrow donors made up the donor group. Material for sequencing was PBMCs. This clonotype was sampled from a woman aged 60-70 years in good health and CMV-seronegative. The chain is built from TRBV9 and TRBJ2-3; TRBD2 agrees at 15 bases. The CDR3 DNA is TGTGCCAGCAGCGTAGAGGGACTAGCGGGGGGAACTAGCACAGATACGCAGTATTTT. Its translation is CASSVEGLAGGTSTDTQYF.